In this sample, the clone carrying this T cell receptor beta chain turned up a few times. Authors' processing steps: Amplification from reference gene primers served as the basis for estimated nucleated cell counts. The method was immunoSEQ multiplex PCR; TCRdb's version includes in-frame clones alone and lacks a portion of them. The DNA was the basis for D and trimming; V, J and clone size are from that table. Here the sample spans roughly 250,000 clones, 75% to 90% being singletons. This record comes from a study of blood T cell repertoires in COVID-19. The CDR3 contains 13 residues. V was cut by 9 bases and J by 9 bases, with 18 bases left in between. The germline V gene has CDR1 MNHNY and CDR2 SVGAGI (reference sequence).

The chain couples TRBV6-6 to TRBJ1-5; a possible D gene is TRBD1 (5 bases). This TCR derives from a man aged 55 to 70 who had recovered from COVID-19. The specimen sequenced was peripheral blood. CDR3 amino acids: CASLQGTDRPQHF. In DNA form, the CDR3 reads TGTGCCAGTCTCCAGGGTACAGATCGGCCCCAGCATTTT.